This T cell receptor beta chain was retrieved from a study of blood T cell repertoires in COVID-19. Study background: T cells, B-cell-depleted T cells, or PBMCs provided the cDNA or gDNA that served as material.

This CDR3 spans 15 amino acids. Germline CDR1 SGHVS, CDR2 FQNEAQ. V lost 2 bases and J lost 1, with 12 bases in between. Clones were sequenced by immunoSEQ multiplex PCR, and TCRdb holds only the in-frame ones, with some missing. The table has fewer than 200,000 clones, 70% to 85% seen once; the top ten hold 12% to 15%. This sequence joins TRBV7-8 and TRBJ2-7, with unresolved D. The specimen sequenced was PBMCs or T cells enriched from blood (not recorded which). This sequence originates from a man between 45 and 60 years old who had recovered from COVID-19. The CDR3 nucleotides read TGTGCCAGCAGCTTATATACTGACATGTCCTACGAGCAGTACTTC. Its translation is CASSLYTDMSYEQYF.